This T cell receptor (beta chain) was captured by sequencing in a study of regulatory T cells in long-lasting Graves disease. On the study more broadly: Positivity for TSH receptor antibodies plus over 5 years of antithyroid drugs meant persistent Graves' disease.

V lost 5 bases to trimming and J lost 2 bases, with 12 bases between them. The CDR3 spans 14 residues. Time point: persistent/refractory GD, antithyroid drugs over 5 years with positive TRAb. After RNA was extracted from PBMCs, the TCR library was made from it. Study-level findings and limits: No thyroid tissue was studied; the work used peripheral blood only. Accuracy might have suffered from few samples. Persistent Graves' patients had lower TCR diversity than newly diagnosed ones.

Building the TCR beta libraries relied on iRepertoire HTBI primers, and CDR3 regions underwent Arm-PCR. TCRdb analysed the multiplex PCR reads with MiXCR anew, one entry per CDR3 protein. The sample lists roughly 450,000 distinct CDR3 sequences; less than 25% were seen once. This clonotype was detected ten times or more. The target antigen is unknown. This clonotype was sampled from a female donor with Graves disease. V usage is TRBV12-3 or TRBV12-4 and J usage is TRBJ1-1, with D hard to call. The sequences come from peripheral blood mononuclear cells (PBMCs), collected when the disease was refractory, from a patient treated with antithyroid drugs. In DNA form, the CDR3 reads TGTGCCAGCAGTCGCGATCTGATCAACACTGAAGCTTTCTTT. Its translation: CASSRDLINTEAFF.